These T cell receptor beta chains were read from a single sample in a study of T-cell reconstitution after alpha-beta-depleted transplantation in children. One entry per CDR3 protein results from TCRdb running MiXCR on the PCR reads. The top ten clones hold over 0.95% of a sample with around 600,000 distinct CDR3 sequences, roughly 17% of them seen once. The sequencing used PBMCs from the stem cell graft donor, collected from the stem cell graft. These receptors were taken from a human donor who donated a stem cell graft to a child with acute myeloid leukemia. Both conserved end residues are part of each CDR3. A D gene is named only where the DNA matches it firmly. Where a row states a size, it is once, few, many or the class of an expanded clone; other rows omit it.

>TRBJ1-2|.|TRBV7-6|many
CASSDGYGYTF
TGTGCCAGCAGTGACGGCTATGGCTACACCTTC
>TRBJ1-1|.|TRBV20-1|many
CSARWGGHEAFF
TGCAGTGCTAGGTGGGGGGGCCATGAAGCTTTCTTT
>TRBJ1-5|.|TRBV10-3|once
CAISEDPGNQPQHF
TGTGCCATCAGTGAGGACCCGGGGAATCAGCCCCAGCATTTT
>TRBJ2-3|TRBD2|TRBV6-5|many
CASSYSPSGGTDTQYF
TGTGCCAGCAGTTACTCTCCTAGCGGGGGAACAGATACGCAGTATTTT
>TRBJ2-1|.|TRBV29-1|many
CSVKVRVPYNEQFF
TGCAGCGTTAAGGTCAGGGTACCCTACAATGAGCAGTTCTTC
>TRBJ1-5|TRBD1|TRBV15|few
CATSSSGTGYSNQPQHF
TGTGCCACCAGCAGTTCCGGGACAGGGTATAGCAATCAGCCCCAGCATTTT
>TRBJ2-1|TRBD1|TRBV20-1|many
CSARFSGGPGSYNEQFF
TGCAGTGCTAGATTTTCAGGGGGCCCTGGCTCCTACAATGAGCAGTTCTTC
>TRBJ2-1|.|TRBV5-1|many
CASSTGTSNYNEQFF
TGCGCCAGCAGCACCGGGACTTCGAACTACAATGAGCAGTTCTTC
>TRBJ1-2|.|TRBV2|.
CASNSGLYGYTF
TGTGCCAGCAATTCTGGGCTTTATGGCTACACCTTC
>TRBJ2-5|.|TRBV7-9|many
CASSSQVWETQYF
TGTGCCAGCAGCTCTCAGGTTTGGGAGACCCAGTACTTC
>TRBJ1-3|.|TRBV7-6|many
CASSLGPLGTMGDTIYF
TGTGCCAGCAGCTTAGGACCCCTGGGGACTATGGGAGACACCATATATTTT
>TRBJ2-1|TRBD1|TRBV6-5|many
CATDPGTGAYNEQFF
TGTGCCACTGACCCCGGGACAGGGGCCTACAATGAGCAGTTCTTC
>TRBJ2-7|.|TRBV7-2|many
CASSLAQGLVYEQYF
TGTGCCAGCAGCTTAGCACAGGGCCTAGTCTACGAGCAGTACTTC
>TRBJ2-1|.|TRBV6-4|few
CASSRLEGGDLLSYNEQFF
TGTGCCAGCAGTCGTCTCGAGGGGGGCGACTTACTCTCCTACAATGAGCAGTTCTTC
>TRBJ1-5|.|TRBV5-1|.
CASSRGGQLNQPQHF
TGCGCCAGCAGTCGCGGGGGACAATTAAATCAGCCCCAGCATTTT
>TRBJ2-1|TRBD2|TRBV28|few
CASSITSGGRNEQFF
TGTGCCAGCAGTATCACTAGCGGGGGGCGCAATGAGCAGTTCTTC
>TRBJ1-3|.|TRBV20-1|many
CSASPDSTSGNTIYF
TGCAGTGCTAGTCCTGACAGCACCTCTGGAAACACCATATATTTT
>TRBJ1-6|.|TRBV20-1|few
CSARDQGMGSPLHF
TGCAGTGCTAGAGATCAGGGAATGGGTTCACCCCTCCACTTT
>TRBJ2-3|.|TRBV5-1|.
CASSGYQGGADTQYF
TGCGCCAGCAGCGGGTACCAGGGGGGGGCAGATACGCAGTATTTT
>TRBJ1-2|.|TRBV6-1|few
CASSQQGWGYTF
TGTGCCAGCAGTCAACAGGGTTGGGGCTACACCTTC
>TRBJ2-2|.|TRBV7-9|.
CASSFSPRGVGELFF
TGTGCCAGCAGCTTTTCGCCGCGGGGTGTCGGGGAGCTGTTTTTT
>TRBJ1-1|.|TRBV7-2|few
CASSLGAGLMNTEAFF
TGTGCCAGCAGCTTAGGGGCAGGACTAATGAACACTGAAGCTTTCTTT
>TRBJ2-1|.|TRBV12-3/TRBV12-4|.
CASRRGVARGSNEQFF
TGTGCCAGCAGGCGAGGGGTCGCGCGGGGTAGTAATGAGCAGTTCTTC